This T cell receptor (beta chain) emerged from a study of high-grade serous ovarian cancer treatment subgroups. Turning to the study itself: Each sample yielded on average approximately 7,500 unique TCR beta rearrangements from some 14,000 reads. Notes on the study in general: Tumors within one patient showed repertoire similarity of 0.11 to 0.79. CDR1 and CDR2 were left unanalyzed; analyses focused on CDR3. Spatial context was lost because tumors were sequenced in bulk.

Tumor samples were taken before definitive surgery or chemotherapy. Germline V lookup: CDR1 SGHTA, CDR2 FQGNSA. CDR3 length: 17 residues. V was clipped by 0 bases and J by 1 base, with 10 bases between them. With regard to this clone: Its specificity is not known.

Some clones are missing from TCRdb's copy, which holds only in-frame ones; the method was immunoSEQ multiplex PCR. The table lists tens of thousands of clones, about 81% of them singletons. The chain is built from TRBV7-2 and TRBJ2-6; D might be TRBD1 or TRBD2, each matching 5 bases. The clonotype was recovered from a human donor with high-grade serous ovarian cancer. The sequenced material came from tumor tissue. The CDR3 DNA is TGTGCCAGCAGCTTAGCCGGGACGCAATCTGGGGCCAACGTCCTGACTTTC. It encodes CASSLAGTQSGANVLTF.